One sample yielded the 29 T cell receptor beta chains listed below, sequenced in a study of T cell responses to AZD1222 COVID-19 vaccine. TCRdb's table, derived via immunoSEQ multiplex PCR, lists solely in-frame clones and lacks some. The data contain about 86,000 clones, over 75% of them singletons. The specimen was peripheral blood, collected 28 days after the second AZD1222 dose. Source of these receptors: an adult who received the AZD1222 COVID-19 vaccine.

The rearrangement joins TRBV6-1 to TRBJ1-1; D is unclear. The germline V gene encodes CDR1 MNHNS and CDR2 SASEGT. Trimming stripped 1 base from V and 11 bases from J, with 5 bases between. The CDR3 is 10 amino acids. The CDR3 protein is CASSEVWAFF. The CDR3 bases are TGTGCCAGCAGTGAAGTGTGGGCTTTCTTT.

The gene calls are TRBV25-1 and TRBJ1-2, with D uncertain. V was cut by 3 bases and J by 4 bases, with 12 bases left in between. In germline, CDR1 is MGHDK, CDR2 SYGVNS. CDR3 length: 14 amino acids. The CDR3 nucleotides read TGTGCCAGCAGTGAGGACCCGACGTTCTATGGCTACACCTTC. Its protein product is CASSEDPTFYGYTF.

This chain links TRBV11-3 with TRBJ2-2, with D perhaps TRBD2 (6 bases). V lost 3 bases and J lost 1, with 9 bases in between. Germline assignment: CDR1 SGHNT and CDR2 YENEEA. The CDR3 consists of 15 residues. CDR3 DNA sequence: TGTGCCAGCAGCTTCTCGGGGGTGAACACCGGGGAGCTGTTTTTT. It yields the protein CASSFSGVNTGELFF. Full variable domain (missing parts from reference TRBV11-3 and TRBJ2-2): EAGVVQSPRYKIIEKKQPVAFWCNPISGHNTLYWYLQNLGQGPELLIRYENEEAVDDSQLPKDRFSAERLKGVDSTLKIQPAELGDSAVYLCASSFSGVNTGELFFGEGSRLTVL.

CDR3 amino acids: CASSLGSQFNEQFF. CDR3 bases: TGTGCCAGCAGCTTAGGTTCGCAGTTCAATGAGCAGTTCTTC. V gene TRBV11-3 combines with J gene TRBJ2-1; D remains ambiguous. The CDR3 runs to 14 residues. Trimming took off 1 base at V and 6 bases at J, with 10 bases between the two ends. CDR1 and CDR2 from the germline V gene are SGHNT and YENEEA.

The chain has TRBV19 and TRBJ1-2, with D perhaps TRBD1 (6 bases). Trimming took 0 bases from V and 3 from J, leaving 8 bases between them. The CDR3 is 14 amino acids. Per germline, CDR1 LNHDA and CDR2 SQIVND (reference sequence). The CDR3 region is CASSIEGAYYGYTF. CDR3 sequence (DNA): TGTGCCAGTAGTATAGAGGGGGCGTACTATGGCTACACCTTC.

This chain joins TRBV20-1 and TRBJ2-7; D is undetermined. This CDR3 is built from 11 residues. The germline gives CDR1 DFQATT, CDR2 SNEGSKA (reference sequence). The CDR3 bases are TGCAGCGCAGAACCTATCAACGAGCAGTACTTC. This encodes CSAEPINEQYF.

This clone has a single count. J is TRBJ1-6 and V is TRBV6-2 or TRBV6-3; possible D gene TRBD1, 5 bases. Germline V gene data show CDR1 as MNHEY and CDR2 as SVGEGT. There are 14 residues in the CDR3. The V end lost 2 bases, the J end lost 7 bases, and 9 bases lay between the germline ends. This CDR3 reads CASSYGTENSPLHF. In DNA form, the CDR3 reads TGTGCCAGCAGTTACGGGACGGAGAATTCACCCCTCCACTTT.

The chain joins TRBV5-4 to TRBJ2-2, with 7 bases matching TRBD1. Germline V gives CDR1 SGHNT, CDR2 YYREEE (reference sequence). With 7 bases clipped from V and 5 bases from J, the junction kept 14 bases outside the gene matches. This CDR3 has 16 residues. The CDR3 reads CASGRPGTEGTGELFF. DNA of the CDR3: TGTGCCAGCGGCCGCCCCGGGACAGAAGGGACCGGGGAGCTGTTTTTT.

The rearrangement uses TRBV24-1 and TRBJ2-3, with TRBD2 identical over 7 bases. V gave up 5 bases and J gave up 0 bases; unmatched junction bases: 1. This CDR3 contains 14 residues. CDR1 KGHDR and CDR2 SFDVKD come from the germline V gene. CDR3 sequence (DNA): TGTGCCACCAGTGGGGGGGGTAGCACAGATACGCAGTATTTT. Its protein is CATSGGGSTDTQYF.

The chain uses TRBV11-3 and TRBJ2-3; D is unresolved. The V and J ends lost 1 base and 0 bases respectively, with 5 bases between them. Germline V lookup: CDR1 SGHNT, CDR2 YENEEA. There are 14 residues in the CDR3. The CDR3 is CASSLGGSTDTQYF. The CDR3 coding sequence is TGTGCCAGCAGCTTAGGCGGAAGCACAGATACGCAGTATTTT.

The rearrangement links TRBV23-1 to TRBJ1-5, with D possibly matching TRBD1 (5 bases). TRBV23-1 qualifies as an ORF whose function is uncertain. V was shortened by 4 bases and J by 8 bases, with 18 bases between the two germline ends. This CDR3 has 15 amino acids. The CDR3 reads CASSRAGRALKPQHF. CDR3 nucleotide sequence: TGCGCCAGCAGTCGGGCGGGCAGGGCTTTGAAGCCCCAGCATTTT.

The chain joins TRBV11-2 to TRBJ1-4; D possibly corresponds to TRBD1 (5 bases). Germline CDR1 and CDR2: SGHAT and FQNNGV. V lost 1 base, J lost 8 bases, and 14 bases lay in between. The CDR3 is 15 residues long. The chain's CDR3 is CASSLAGQLYEKLFF. CDR3 in DNA: TGTGCCAGCAGCTTAGCGGGGCAGCTTTACGAAAAACTGTTTTTT.

Of note for this clone: The sample contains more than one DNA sequence encoding this CDR3. The chain has TRBV28 and TRBJ2-7, with D perhaps TRBD1 or TRBD2 (7 bases each). The CDR3 covers 14 residues. Trimming took 11 bases from V and 0 from J, leaving 17 bases between them. CDR1 is MDHEN, CDR2 SYDVKM, per germline. The CDR3 DNA sequence: TGTGCCCACAGGGGAGGGGGGGTCTCCTACGAGCAGTACTTC. Amino acids: CAHRGGGVSYEQYF.

The chain uses TRBV19 and TRBJ1-2; 7 bases match TRBD1. The germline V gene encodes CDR1 LNHDA and CDR2 SQIVND (reference sequence). J was trimmed by 4 bases and V by 3 bases; bases with no gene match: 8. This CDR3 has 15 residues. CDR3 nucleotides: TGTGCCAGTAGTATTAGACAGGGCCTTAGCTATGGCTACACCTTC. The encoded protein is CASSIRQGLSYGYTF. The entire variable domain, with the rest obtained from reference TRBV19 and TRBJ1-2, is as follows: DGGITQSPKYLFRKEGQNVTLSCEQNLNHDAMYWYRQDPGQGLRLIYYSQIVNDFQKGDIAEGYSVSREKKESFPLTVTSAQKNPTAFYLCASSIRQGLSYGYTFGSGTRLTVV.

The rearrangement uses TRBV19 and TRBJ2-3; a weak D match, TRBD2 (6 bases). V was trimmed by 6 bases and J by 9 bases, leaving 16 bases between them. The CDR3 has 13 amino acids. CDR1 LNHDA and CDR2 SQIVND come from the germline V gene (reference sequence). The CDR3: CASSPARRGTQYF. The CDR3 nucleotides read TGTGCCAGTAGCCCGGCCAGGAGGGGAACGCAGTATTTT.

This chain uses TRBV27 with TRBJ2-3, with unresolved D. Trimming left V 6 bases short and J 6 bases short, with 7 bases between. Per germline, CDR1 MNHEY and CDR2 SMNVEV (reference sequence). The length of the CDR3 is 11 residues. CDR3 loop: CASRGFDTQYF. The DNA for the CDR3 is TGTGCCAGCAGGGGGTTTGATACGCAGTATTTT.

The rearrangement uses TRBV29-1 and TRBJ1-2; 9 bases are shared with TRBD1. Germline trimming cut 3 bases from V and 8 bases from J; bases unmatched to any gene: 13. The germline gives CDR1 SQVTM, CDR2 ANQGSEA. The CDR3 length is 15 residues. The CDR3 DNA reads as TGCAGCGTTGATAGGGAACAGGGGGCTCTCGGGGGCTACACCTTC. Amino acid sequence: CSVDREQGALGGYTF. The full variable domain, with the rest looked up from reference TRBV29-1 and TRBJ1-2, is SAVISQKPSRDICQRGTSLTIQCQVDSQVTMMFWYRQQPGQSLTLIATANQGSEATYESGFVIDKFPISRPNLTFSTLTVSNMSPEDSSIYLCSVDREQGALGGYTFGSGTRLTVV.

This clone was recorded once. The V gene is TRBV3-1 (or the pseudogene TRBV3-2), the J gene TRBJ2-5, with 8 bases lining up with TRBD2. This CDR3 is built from 15 residues. Germline values: CDR1 LGHDT, CDR2 YNNKEL (reference sequence). V was clipped by 4 bases and J by 4 bases; unmatched bases: 8. CDR3 sequence reads: CASSPGGGGRETQYF. The CDR3 DNA reads TGTGCCAGCAGCCCAGGCGGCGGGGGGAGAGAGACCCAGTACTTC.

The V and J genes are TRBV10-1 and TRBJ1-1, with no clear D. The CDR3 extends over 17 amino acids. V was cut by 2 bases and J by 1 base, with 17 bases left in between. Germline V lookup: CDR1 WNHNN, CDR2 SYGVQD (reference sequence). The CDR3 spells CASSEGGYRRGNTEAFF. CDR3 nucleotides: TGCGCCAGCAGTGAGGGAGGGTATCGACGGGGGAACACTGAAGCTTTCTTT.

This rearrangement joins TRBV7-9 to TRBJ1-1; D is uncertain. CDR1 and CDR2 (germline): SEHNR, FQNEAQ (reference sequence). The length of the CDR3 is 16 residues. Trimming took 5 bases from V and 2 from J, leaving 18 bases between them. The CDR3 DNA sequence: TGTGCCAGCAGCCATGGACGGACGAGGGCCAACACTGAAGCTTTCTTT. Translating it yields CASSHGRTRANTEAFF. Looking up the rest from reference TRBV7-9 and TRBJ1-1 gives the full variable domain: DTGVSQNPRHKITKRGQNVTFRCDPISEHNRLYWYRQTLGQGPEFLTYFQNEAQLEKSRLLSDRFSAERPKGSFSTLEIQRTEQGDSAMYLCASSHGRTRANTEAFFGQGTRLTVV.

The genes are TRBV27 and TRBJ1-4; tentatively, D is TRBD1 (5 bases). CDR3 length equals 15 residues. V lost 3 bases to trimming and J lost 6 bases, with 14 bases between them. CDR1 and CDR2 from the germline V gene are MNHEY and SMNVEV (reference sequence). CDR3: CASSLGAGLDEKLFF. The DNA for the CDR3 is TGTGCCAGCAGTTTGGGAGCAGGGTTGGATGAAAAACTGTTTTTT.

This clone was observed once. This sequence joins TRBV30 and TRBJ2-2, with 9 bases that match TRBD2. J gave up 5 bases and V 3 bases, and 7 bases lay outside the gene matches. The CDR3 loop spans 15 amino acids. The germline gives CDR1 GTSNPN, CDR2 SVGIG (reference sequence). DNA of the CDR3: TGTGCCTGGAGGCGGATTAGCGGGAGAACCGGGGAGCTGTTTTTT. Protein: CAWRRISGRTGELFF. Using reference TRBV30 and TRBJ2-2 for the parts outside the CDR3, the full variable domain is SQTIHQWPATLVQPVGSPLSLECTVEGTSNPNLYWYRQAAGRGLQLLFYSVGIGQISSEVPQNLSASRPQDRQFILSSKKLLLSDSGFYLCAWRRISGRTGELFFGEGSRLTVL.

The chain uses TRBV6-5 and TRBJ2-3; D might be TRBD1 (5 bases). V was shortened by 10 bases and J by 4 bases, with 18 bases between the two germline ends. Germline V gene sequence: CDR1 MNHEY, CDR2 SVGAGI. CDR3 length: 14 amino acids. CDR3 amino acids: CATKKEIQADTQYF. The DNA of the CDR3 is TGTGCCACCAAAAAGGAGATACAGGCAGATACGCAGTATTTT.

This clone was detected only once. V and J are TRBV19 and TRBJ1-5; perhaps TRBD1 as D (5 bases). V was clipped by 6 bases and J by 9 bases, with 12 bases between them. The CDR3 covers 12 residues. Per germline, CDR1 LNHDA and CDR2 SQIVND (reference sequence). The CDR3 loop is CASRMGEGPQHF. DNA of the CDR3: TGTGCCAGTAGAATGGGGGAAGGGCCCCAGCATTTT. Variable domain in full (rest from reference TRBV19 and TRBJ1-5): DGGITQSPKYLFRKEGQNVTLSCEQNLNHDAMYWYRQDPGQGLRLIYYSQIVNDFQKGDIAEGYSVSREKKESFPLTVTSAQKNPTAFYLCASRMGEGPQHFGDGTRLSIL.

The genes are TRBV28 and TRBJ1-5; 8 bases are a match to TRBD1. The CDR3 runs 16 residues. Per germline, CDR1 MDHEN and CDR2 SYDVKM. V lost 5 bases to trimming and J lost 6 bases; unmatched junction nucleotides: 12. The CDR3: CASSPPGQASFQPQHF. In nucleotides, the CDR3 is TGTGCCAGCAGTCCCCCGGGACAGGCCAGCTTTCAGCCCCAGCATTTT.

This rearrangement joins TRBV19 to TRBJ1-2, with TRBD1 matching 11 bases. CDR1 and CDR2 from the germline V gene are LNHDA and SQIVND (reference sequence). The CDR3 is 17 amino acids. V shed 3 bases, J shed 0 bases, and the junction held 6 bases outside the gene matches. CDR3 in amino acids: CASSIPGQGVSNYGYTF. CDR3 coding DNA: TGTGCCAGTAGTATCCCGGGACAGGGGGTTTCTAACTATGGCTACACCTTC.

This clone has just a few counts. The chain joins TRBV5-3 to TRBJ2-5, with a tentative D call TRBD2 (5 bases). TRBV5-3 is treated as an ORF (open reading frame) with a function not yet certain. V lost 4 bases, J lost 4 bases, and 26 bases lay in between. The CDR3 runs to 18 residues. The CDR3 region has the DNA TGTGCCAGAAGCCCGGAAGCTCAAACGTGCGTAGGAGGAGAGACCCAGTACTTC. Protein: CARSPEAQTCVGGETQYF.

Here the CDR3 reads CASSQSTEKDGNQPQHF. The CDR3 nucleotides read TGCGCCAGCAGTCAATCGACAGAAAAGGATGGCAATCAGCCCCAGCATTTT. The chain recombines TRBV23-1 with TRBJ1-5; weak D call: TRBD1 (5 bases). TRBV23-1 is labeled an ORF, and its function is uncertain. Trimming shortened V by 0 bases and J by 2 bases, and 14 bases separated the two germline ends. The CDR3 has 17 amino acids.

The chain recombines TRBV7-2 with TRBJ1-1, with D tentatively TRBD1 (5 bases). Trimming took 6 bases from V and 4 from J, leaving 18 bases between them. This CDR3 is built from 15 residues. Germline CDR1 reads SGHTA; CDR2 reads FQGNSA. As DNA, the CDR3 is TGTGCCAGCAGTCAGACGGGGGGTGAAGGCACTGAAGCTTTCTTT. The encoded protein is CASSQTGGEGTEAFF.